A selection of T cell receptor beta chains follows, all from one sample in a study of T cell responses to AZD1222 COVID-19 vaccine. The repertoire was sequenced with immunoSEQ multiplex PCR; TCRdb's copy has only in-frame clones and lacks some. Of some 170,000 clones listed, 94% were seen once; the top ten hold approximately 4.8%. The starting material was peripheral blood, obtained 28 days after the second AZD1222 dose. The receptors were gathered from an adult who received the AZD1222 COVID-19 vaccine. CDR3s include the opening cysteine and the closing phenylalanine or tryptophan. The D gene is left open where the match is weak. Clone size is shown for a subset of rows, as once, few, many or a class of expanded clone.

J gene: TRBJ2-3; D gene: TRBD2; V gene: TRBV11-3; clone size: once; CDR3 DNA: TGTGCCAGCAGTTGCTATAGCGGGAGAGAAAGGGTAAGGGACACAGATACGCAGTATTTT; CDR3 protein: CASSCYSGRERVRDTDTQYF
J gene: TRBJ2-7; D gene: TRBD1; V gene: TRBV7-2; clone size: -; CDR3 DNA: TGTGCCAGCAGCAGGACAGGGGTTAGCTCCTACGAGCAGTACTTC; CDR3 protein: CASSRTGVSSYEQYF
J gene: TRBJ2-7; D gene: TRBD2; V gene: TRBV5-8; clone size: many; CDR3 DNA: TGTGCCAGCAGCTTGTATTGGACTAGCGGGATCGAGCAGTACTTC; CDR3 protein: CASSLYWTSGIEQYF
J gene: TRBJ2-7; D gene: -; V gene: TRBV2; clone size: -; CDR3 DNA: TGTGCCAGCAATAGGGACTCCTCCTACGAGCAGTACTTC; CDR3 protein: CASNRDSSYEQYF
J gene: TRBJ2-1; D gene: TRBD2; V gene: TRBV6-5; clone size: -; CDR3 DNA: TGTGCCAGCAGTTGGACTAGCGCCTACAATGAGCAGTTCTTC; CDR3 protein: CASSWTSAYNEQFF
J gene: TRBJ2-1; D gene: TRBD2; V gene: TRBV30; clone size: -; CDR3 DNA: TGTGCCTGGAGTTCGACTAGCGGGAGAGGTGATGAGCAGTTCTTC; CDR3 protein: CAWSSTSGRGDEQFF
J gene: TRBJ2-7; D gene: -; V gene: TRBV28; clone size: -; CDR3 DNA: TGTGCCAGCAGTTATACTTTTCGAATTATATTTCAGTACTTC; CDR3 protein: CASSYTFRIIFQYF
J gene: TRBJ2-3; D gene: -; V gene: TRBV6-1; clone size: -; CDR3 DNA: TGTGCCAGCAGTGAAGGGGACCCCCCGGCAGATACGCAGTATTTT; CDR3 protein: CASSEGDPPADTQYF
J gene: TRBJ2-1; D gene: TRBD2; V gene: TRBV5-1; clone size: -; CDR3 DNA: TGCGCCAGCAGCCCCGGGACTAGCTCCTCGAGCTCCTACAATGAGCAGTTCTTC; CDR3 protein: CASSPGTSSSSSYNEQFF
J gene: TRBJ2-7; D gene: -; V gene: TRBV4-1; clone size: -; CDR3 DNA: TGCGCCAGCAGCCAAGATACCAGGAGCTCCTACGAGCAGTACTTC; CDR3 protein: CASSQDTRSSYEQYF
J gene: TRBJ1-2; D gene: -; V gene: TRBV7-9; clone size: -; CDR3 DNA: TGTGCCAGCAGCATACGAGCAGGTGGGAACTATGGCTACACCTTC; CDR3 protein: CASSIRAGGNYGYTF
J gene: TRBJ2-7; D gene: TRBD1; V gene: TRBV27; clone size: -; CDR3 DNA: TGTGCCAGCAGTTTACAGGCTGGGGGACAGGGTCCCTACGAGCAGTACTTC; CDR3 protein: CASSLQAGGQGPYEQYF
J gene: TRBJ2-7; D gene: -; V gene: TRBV29-1; clone size: -; CDR3 DNA: TGCAGCGCCCGGTGGGGACAAACCTACGAGCAGTACTTC; CDR3 protein: CSARWGQTYEQYF
J gene: TRBJ1-5; D gene: TRBD1; V gene: TRBV28; clone size: -; CDR3 DNA: TGTGCCAGCAGGAAACCGACAGGGGGCGGGGGTCAGCCCCAGCATTTT; CDR3 protein: CASRKPTGGGGQPQHF
J gene: TRBJ2-7; D gene: -; V gene: TRBV6-5; clone size: -; CDR3 DNA: TGTGCCAGCAGCAACACAGGGACCTACGAGCAGTACTTC; CDR3 protein: CASSNTGTYEQYF
J gene: TRBJ1-5; D gene: -; V gene: TRBV19; clone size: -; CDR3 DNA: TGTGCCAGTAGTATCGGTGCCGGGAGTCAGCCCCAGCATTTT; CDR3 protein: CASSIGAGSQPQHF
J gene: TRBJ1-5; D gene: TRBD1; V gene: TRBV4-1; clone size: -; CDR3 DNA: TGCGCCAGCAGCCAAGGCGGACAGGGCTGGCCCCAGCATTTT; CDR3 protein: CASSQGGQGWPQHF
J gene: TRBJ2-1; D gene: -; V gene: TRBV14; clone size: -; CDR3 DNA: TGTGCCAGCAGCCTTTTAGCTCTGTACAATGAGCAGTTCTTC; CDR3 protein: CASSLLALYNEQFF
J gene: TRBJ2-1; D gene: -; V gene: TRBV19; clone size: -; CDR3 DNA: TGTGCCAGTAGTCGACACGAGGGGGGTTACAATGAGCAGTTCTTC; CDR3 protein: CASSRHEGGYNEQFF
J gene: TRBJ1-2; D gene: TRBD1; V gene: TRBV18; clone size: -; CDR3 DNA: TGTGCCAGCTCACCCAGACAGGGCGATGGCTACACCTTC; CDR3 protein: CASSPRQGDGYTF
J gene: TRBJ1-1; D gene: TRBD1; V gene: TRBV7-9; clone size: -; CDR3 DNA: TGTGCCAGCAGCCAAAAAGGACAGGACACTGAAGCTTTCTTT; CDR3 protein: CASSQKGQDTEAFF
J gene: TRBJ2-3; D gene: -; V gene: TRBV5-8; clone size: -; CDR3 DNA: TGTGCCAGCAGCCGGGACACCTTAACTAGCACAGATACGCAGTATTTT; CDR3 protein: CASSRDTLTSTDTQYF
J gene: TRBJ1-2; D gene: TRBD1; V gene: TRBV7-2; clone size: once; CDR3 DNA: TGTGCCAGCAGCTTAGCCCCCGGCAGACAGGGTGCCTACACCTTC; CDR3 protein: CASSLAPGRQGAYTF
J gene: TRBJ1-4; D gene: TRBD1; V gene: TRBV28; clone size: -; CDR3 DNA: TGTGCCAGCAGTAACCCAGGGGGCGCAGTAGGTGAAAAACTGTTTTTT; CDR3 protein: CASSNPGGAVGEKLFF
J gene: TRBJ2-1; D gene: -; V gene: TRBV7-9; clone size: -; CDR3 DNA: TGTGCCAGCAGCTTGGGAGGTGAGGCCTACAATGAGCAGTTCTTC; CDR3 protein: CASSLGGEAYNEQFF
J gene: TRBJ2-1; D gene: -; V gene: TRBV6-5; clone size: -; CDR3 DNA: TGTGCCAGCAGTACGCGACAGGAGTTCAATGAGCAGTTCTTC; CDR3 protein: CASSTRQEFNEQFF
J gene: TRBJ1-2; D gene: -; V gene: TRBV2; clone size: -; CDR3 DNA: TGTGCCAGCAGAGAACAGGGACTGTGGGGCTACACCTTC; CDR3 protein: CASREQGLWGYTF
J gene: TRBJ2-1; D gene: TRBD1; V gene: TRBV18; clone size: once; CDR3 DNA: TGTGCCAGCTCACGCGGACAGGGTCAGGGAAATGAGCAGTTCTTC; CDR3 protein: CASSRGQGQGNEQFF
J gene: TRBJ1-1; D gene: -; V gene: TRBV5-1; clone size: -; CDR3 DNA: TGCGCCAGCAGCGGGTACAGCCTTGGGAACACTGAAGCTTTCTTT; CDR3 protein: CASSGYSLGNTEAFF
J gene: TRBJ2-3; D gene: -; V gene: TRBV19; clone size: -; CDR3 DNA: TGTGCCAGTAGTCCCCCCCCAGCGACAGATACGCAGTATTTT; CDR3 protein: CASSPPPATDTQYF
J gene: TRBJ2-7; D gene: TRBD2; V gene: TRBV2; clone size: -; CDR3 DNA: TGTGCCAGCGGTTCTTCGACTAGCGGAAACTCATACGAGCAGTACTTC; CDR3 protein: CASGSSTSGNSYEQYF
J gene: TRBJ1-1; D gene: -; V gene: TRBV7-6; clone size: -; CDR3 DNA: TGTGCCAGCAGCTTAGGGGAAACTGAAGCTTTCTTT; CDR3 protein: CASSLGETEAFF
J gene: TRBJ2-7; D gene: -; V gene: TRBV2; clone size: -; CDR3 DNA: TGTGCCAGCGGCCTTTCGGTGGGCGAGCAGTACTTC; CDR3 protein: CASGLSVGEQYF
J gene: TRBJ2-7; D gene: TRBD1; V gene: TRBV2; clone size: -; CDR3 DNA: TGTGCCAGCAATAGGGACAGAGCCTACGAGCAGTACTTC; CDR3 protein: CASNRDRAYEQYF
J gene: TRBJ1-1; D gene: -; V gene: TRBV3-1/TRBV3-2; clone size: few; CDR3 DNA: TGTGCCAGCAGCCATGCCACTTCGGACACTGAAGCTTTCTTT; CDR3 protein: CASSHATSDTEAFF
J gene: TRBJ1-5; D gene: -; V gene: TRBV21-1; clone size: -; CDR3 DNA: TGTGCCAGCAGCAAAGGAGTGGGGGCCGTTAATCAGCCCCAGCATTTT; CDR3 protein: CASSKGVGAVNQPQHF
J gene: TRBJ2-7; D gene: -; V gene: TRBV7-8; clone size: -; CDR3 DNA: TGTGCCAGCAGCTTTCTTCTGGGGACATACTCCTACGAGCAGTACTTC; CDR3 protein: CASSFLLGTYSYEQYF
J gene: TRBJ2-2; D gene: -; V gene: TRBV6-2/TRBV6-3; clone size: -; CDR3 DNA: TGTGCCAGCAGTGGGGCAGGACTAACCGGGGAGCTGTTTTTT; CDR3 protein: CASSGAGLTGELFF
J gene: TRBJ2-2; D gene: TRBD2; V gene: TRBV3-1/TRBV3-2; clone size: -; CDR3 DNA: TGTGCCAGCAGCCAGGGACTAGCGGGAGTCGGCACCGGGGAGCTGTTTTTT; CDR3 protein: CASSQGLAGVGTGELFF
J gene: TRBJ2-1; D gene: -; V gene: TRBV11-3; clone size: -; CDR3 DNA: TGTGCCAGCAGCTCTCGGACCCCTTACAATGAGCAGTTCTTC; CDR3 protein: CASSSRTPYNEQFF
J gene: TRBJ2-7; D gene: -; V gene: TRBV27; clone size: -; CDR3 DNA: TGTGCCAGCAGTTTTTTAGGCTACGAGCAGTACTTC; CDR3 protein: CASSFLGYEQYF
J gene: TRBJ1-4; D gene: -; V gene: TRBV3-1/TRBV3-2; clone size: -; CDR3 DNA: TGTGCCAGCAGCCAAGCGAGGACCGAAAAACTGTTTTTT; CDR3 protein: CASSQARTEKLFF
J gene: TRBJ1-2; D gene: -; V gene: TRBV28; clone size: -; CDR3 DNA: TGTGCCAGCAGTTTCGGGTTTGGCTACACCTTC; CDR3 protein: CASSFGFGYTF
J gene: TRBJ2-5; D gene: -; V gene: TRBV7-9; clone size: -; CDR3 DNA: TGTGCCAGCAGCTTTGGGACACGCAGAGAGACCCAGTACTTC; CDR3 protein: CASSFGTRRETQYF
J gene: TRBJ2-4; D gene: -; V gene: TRBV20-1; clone size: once; CDR3 DNA: TGCAGTGCTAACCAGAGGGGTATTCAGTACTTC; CDR3 protein: CSANQRGIQYF
J gene: TRBJ2-5; D gene: -; V gene: TRBV7-8; clone size: -; CDR3 DNA: TGTGCCAGCAGCTTAGAGATAAGGGCCAGGGATCAAGAGACCCAGTACTTC; CDR3 protein: CASSLEIRARDQETQYF
J gene: TRBJ2-5; D gene: -; V gene: TRBV30; clone size: -; CDR3 DNA: TGTGCCTGGAGTGCATACCAAGAGACCCAGTACTTC; CDR3 protein: CAWSAYQETQYF
J gene: TRBJ1-6; D gene: -; V gene: TRBV27; clone size: -; CDR3 DNA: TGTGCCAGCAGTTCCAGCTCCTATAATTCACCCCTCCACTTT; CDR3 protein: CASSSSSYNSPLHF